This TCR beta chain was recovered during a study of CD8 T cells in Susac syndrome. Reverse transcription of about 0.5 to 1 ug RNA was carried out with random hexamers. TCRdb reprocessed the immunoSEQ multiplex PCR reads with MiXCR, giving one entry per CDR3 protein. The table records over 350,000 distinct CDR3 sequences, around 85% of them present only once. Unmatched junction bases numbered 1, after V lost 5 bases and J lost 5 bases. From germline, CDR1 is GTSNPN and CDR2 SVGIG (reference sequence). The CDR3 loop spans 11 amino acids. Sequencing targeted TCR beta in blood CD8+ and CD4+ T cells. Sequencing input: CD8+ T cells from PBMCs. The receptor was derived from a human donor with multiple sclerosis. The V and J genes are TRBV30 and TRBJ2-7, with TRBD1 matching 9 bases. The CDR3 sequence is CAWGQGHEQYF. CDR3 DNA: TGTGCCTGGGGACAGGGGCACGAGCAGTACTTC.